The 22 T cell receptor beta chains below come from one sample, sequenced in a study of OX40 agonist ivuxolimab in advanced cancers. TCRdb's copy holds only in-frame clones and misses some; the assay was immunoSEQ multiplex PCR. Found here are more than 40,000 clones, about nine tenths of them singletons; the top ten hold about 3.2%. Sample: CD4+ or CD8+ T cells sorted from blood, taken in a trial of the OX40 agonist ivuxolimab. The receptors were gathered from an adult with an advanced solid tumor such as melanoma, head and neck, liver or kidney cancer.

This clone has just a few counts. The J gene is TRBJ1-5, the V gene TRBV7-2; D is ambiguous. The CDR3 has 12 residues. The germline CDR1 and CDR2 sequences are SGHTA and FQGNSA. Trimming cost V 3 bases and J 2 bases, with 2 bases left between them. The CDR3 spells CASSFRNQPQHF. CDR3 nucleotide sequence: TGTGCCAGCAGCTTCCGCAATCAGCCCCAGCATTTT. The full variable domain, completed using reference TRBV7-2 and TRBJ1-5, is GAGVSQSPSNKVTEKGKDVELRCDPISGHTALYWYRQSLGQGLEFLIYFQGNSAPDKSGLPSDRFSAERTGGSVSTLTIQRTQQEDSAVYLCASSFRNQPQHFGDGTRLSIL.

The chain combines TRBV30 with TRBJ2-7, with D uncertain. Germline CDR1 is GTSNPN and CDR2 is SVGIG (reference sequence). V lost 3 bases, J lost 0 bases, and 9 bases lay in between. The CDR3 sequence is 13 residues long. For the CDR3, the DNA is TGTGCCTGGAGCGGCTCGGACTCCTACGAGCAGTACTTC. Protein: CAWSGSDSYEQYF.

The chain uses TRBV29-1 and TRBJ2-1; 11 bases align to TRBD1. The CDR3 extends over 15 amino acids. Unmatched junction bases numbered 9, after V lost 6 bases and J lost 5 bases. CDR1 is SQVTM and CDR2 is ANQGSEA in the germline V gene. Here the CDR3 DNA reads TGCAGCGTCGGACAGGGGGCTAGCGGTAACAATGAGCAGTTCTTC. Translating gives CSVGQGASGNNEQFF.

V usage is TRBV5-4 and J usage is TRBJ2-5; 10 bases line up with TRBD2. With V trimmed by 5 bases and J by 2 bases, 6 bases remained unmatched. Germline assignment: CDR1 SGHNT and CDR2 YYREEE (reference sequence). The CDR3 runs to 15 residues. CDR3 in DNA: TGTGCCAGCAGTGGACTAGCGGACATACAAGAGACCCAGTACTTC. The encoded protein is CASSGLADIQETQYF.

V and J are TRBV11-3 and TRBJ2-3, with 8 nucleotides matching TRBD2. There are 19 residues in the CDR3. CDR1 is SGHNT and CDR2 is YENEEA in the germline V gene. The J segment lost 0 bases and the V segment lost 5 bases, leaving 16 bases of the junction unmatched. DNA for the CDR3: TGTGCCAGCAGCCGGACAGCCACTAGCGGCCTAACTAGCACAGATACGCAGTATTTT. Translated: CASSRTATSGLTSTDTQYF.

The CDR3 loop is CASTIGGQTHGTLHF. CDR3 DNA: TGTGCCAGTACCATCGGGGGCCAGACCCACGGGACCCTCCACTTT. The rearrangement links TRBV19 to TRBJ1-6; maybe TRBD1 (6 bases). Germline assignment: CDR1 LNHDA and CDR2 SQIVND (reference sequence). This CDR3 is 15 amino acids long. With 7 bases removed from V and 14 bases from J, the gap between germline ends came to 24 bases.

V and J are TRBV30 and TRBJ1-6; TRBD1 is a possible D gene (6 bases). The CDR3 length is 15 residues. The V end lost 5 bases, the J end lost 4 bases, and 15 bases lay between the germline ends. CDR1 and CDR2 from the germline V gene are GTSNPN and SVGIG (reference sequence). The CDR3 loop is CAWAPTGTYNSPLHF. The CDR3 nucleotides read TGTGCCTGGGCCCCCACAGGGACTTATAATTCACCCCTCCACTTT.

This clone was recorded only once. CDR3 coding DNA: TGTGCCATCCGATCAGGGACAGGGGGCGGAGGGGCTAACACTGAAGCTTTCTTT. Its protein is CAIRSGTGGGGANTEAFF. The rearrangement links TRBV10-3 to TRBJ1-1; 12 bases match TRBD1. With V trimmed by 8 bases and J by 2 bases, 15 bases remained unmatched. This CDR3 is built from 18 residues. Germline V CDR1 and CDR2: ENHRY, SYGVKD.

The genes are TRBV18 and TRBJ1-6, with D unclear. Germline-derived CDR1 and CDR2 are KGHSH and LQKENI. V was shortened by 1 base and J by 8 bases, with 6 bases between the two germline ends. The CDR3 consists of 13 residues. For the CDR3, the DNA is TGTGCCAGCTCACCACGGGAGGATTCACCCCTCCACTTT. Its translation: CASSPREDSPLHF.

The chain combines TRBV11-2 with TRBJ2-2; the D gene is possibly TRBD2 (5 bases). V was cut by 5 bases and J by 0 bases, with 10 bases left in between. CDR3 length equals 15 residues. The V gene's germline CDR1 is SGHAT and CDR2 FQNNGV. CDR3 in amino acids: CASSPAGTNTGELFF. Written as DNA, the CDR3 is TGTGCCAGCAGCCCCGCCGGGACGAACACCGGGGAGCTGTTTTTT.

The chain has TRBV18 and TRBJ2-1; tentatively, D is TRBD2 (6 bases). V dropped 6 bases and J dropped 7 bases, with 19 bases sitting between them. The CDR3 is 15 amino acids. Germline CDR1 is KGHSH and CDR2 is LQKENI. In DNA, the CDR3 is TGTGCCAGCTCGCCCGTAGCGACGAGCGGGAATGAGCAGTTCTTC. Translation: CASSPVATSGNEQFF.

V is TRBV28 and J is TRBJ1-2; TRBD1 matches at 8 bases. The CDR3 sequence is 15 residues long. The ends lost 5 bases at V and 1 base at J; junction bases unmatched: 6. CDR1 MDHEN and CDR2 SYDVKM come from the germline V gene. CDR3 DNA: TGTGCCAGCAGTATCCCGGACAGGGTTAACTATGGCTACACCTTC. This encodes CASSIPDRVNYGYTF.

The chain couples TRBV5-1 to TRBJ2-1; D is perhaps TRBD2 (6 bases). The V gene's germline CDR1 is SGHRS and CDR2 YFSETQ. The CDR3 length is 17 residues. Trimming pared 4 bases from V and 2 bases from J, leaving 19 bases between. The CDR3 sequence: CASSNTPSGPAYNEQFF. The CDR3 DNA follows: TGCGCCAGCAGCAATACCCCAAGCGGGCCGGCCTACAATGAGCAGTTCTTC. The full variable domain, with the rest looked up from reference TRBV5-1 and TRBJ2-1, is KAGVTQTPRYLIKTRGQQVTLSCSPISGHRSVSWYQQTPGQGLQFLFEYFSETQRNKGNFPGRFSGRQFSNSRSEMNVSTLELGDSALYLCASSNTPSGPAYNEQFFGPGTRLTVL.

This clone was observed a single time. V gene TRBV7-2 combines with J gene TRBJ1-6; 9 nucleotides align to TRBD1. This CDR3 is 12 amino acids long. Germline V CDR1 and CDR2: SGHTA, FQGNSA. The CDR3 region has the DNA TGTGAGGCGGGACAGGGAAATTCACCCCTCCACTTT. Translated: CEAGQGNSPLHF.

This sequence joins TRBV28 and TRBJ2-1, with D tentatively TRBD1 (5 bases). V was cut by 7 bases and J by 8 bases, with 12 bases left in between. This CDR3 is built from 12 residues. The germline V gene encodes CDR1 MDHEN and CDR2 SYDVKM. The CDR3 nucleotides are TGTGCCAGCACCTCTGGGGCGTATGAGCAGTTCTTC. Amino acid sequence: CASTSGAYEQFF.

J is TRBJ1-3 and V is TRBV7-3; unclear D gene. V was trimmed by 3 bases and J by 8 bases, leaving 11 bases between them. CDR3 length: 13 amino acids. Germline CDR1 SGHTA, CDR2 FQGTGA. For the CDR3, the DNA is TGTGCCAGCAGCTTCCGGTTCGGGGACACCATATATTTT. Translation gives CASSFRFGDTIYF.

The rearrangement uses TRBV6-5 and TRBJ1-1, with D possibly being TRBD1 (6 bases). Per germline, CDR1 MNHEY and CDR2 SVGAGI. The CDR3 is 15 residues long. Trimming took 2 bases from V and 4 from J, leaving 14 bases between them. The CDR3 spells CASSYDSRRGTEAFF. The CDR3, as DNA: TGTGCCAGCAGTTACGACAGCCGCAGGGGCACTGAAGCTTTCTTT.

The chain links TRBV5-5 to TRBJ1-1, with a possible D match to TRBD1 (6 bases). The V gene lost 2 bases and the J gene lost 1 base, with 12 bases spanning the gap. Germline CDR1 is SGHKS and CDR2 is YYEKEE (reference sequence). The CDR3 sequence is 15 residues long. CDR3: CASSFAGEQNTEAFF. The CDR3 DNA reads TGTGCCAGCAGCTTCGCAGGGGAACAGAACACTGAAGCTTTCTTT.

This sequence joins TRBV27 and TRBJ1-3; no firm D call. The V gene's germline CDR1 is MNHEY and CDR2 SMNVEV (reference sequence). The CDR3 length is 12 residues. Trimming took 7 bases from V and 2 from J, leaving 6 bases between them. CDR3 amino acids: CASTKTGNTIYF. CDR3 nucleotide sequence: TGTGCCAGCACAAAAACTGGAAACACCATATATTTT.

The rearrangement links TRBV6-1 to TRBJ2-7; D is ambiguous. The germline CDR1 and CDR2 sequences are MNHNS and SASEGT. V was cut by 1 base and J by 0 bases, with 4 bases left in between. The CDR3 has 13 amino acids. CDR3 sequence reads: CASSEVSSYEQYF. In DNA, the CDR3 is TGTGCCAGCAGTGAAGTCAGCTCCTACGAGCAGTACTTC.

The gene calls are TRBV7-2 and TRBJ2-7; tentatively, D is TRBD2 (5 bases). With 1 base removed from V and 4 bases from J, the gap between germline ends came to 14 bases. Germline lookup yields CDR1 SGHTA and CDR2 FQGNSA. CDR3 size: 15 residues. Here the CDR3 reads CASSLGGGAVYEQYF. The CDR3 nucleotides read TGTGCCAGCAGCTTAGGAGGCGGAGCGGTTTACGAGCAGTACTTC. Supplemented by reference TRBV7-2 and TRBJ2-7, the full variable domain reads GAGVSQSPSNKVTEKGKDVELRCDPISGHTALYWYRQSLGQGLEFLIYFQGNSAPDKSGLPSDRFSAERTGGSVSTLTIQRTQQEDSAVYLCASSLGGGAVYEQYFGPGTRLTVT.

The CDR3 DNA sequence: TGCGCCAGCAGCCAAGATTCTGGGACTGGAAACACCATATATTTT. This sequence encodes CASSQDSGTGNTIYF. J is TRBJ1-3 and V is TRBV4-1; no clear D gene. The CDR3 runs to 15 residues. The ends were cut back, 0 bases at V and 2 bases at J, with 8 bases in the middle. Germline V gene sequence: CDR1 MGHRA, CDR2 YSYEKL.